The 24 T cell receptor beta chains listed next were all sequenced from one sample in a study of OX40 agonist ivuxolimab in advanced cancers. Libraries were prepared by immunoSEQ multiplex PCR; TCRdb keeps only in-frame clonotypes and omits some of them. The table has some 69,000 clones, approximately 80% seen once; the top ten hold approximately 2.3%. The sequences come from CD4+ or CD8+ T cells sorted from blood, collected in a trial of the OX40 agonist ivuxolimab. Receptor source: an adult with an advanced solid tumor such as melanoma, head and neck, liver or kidney cancer.

The V and J genes are TRBV7-6 and TRBJ2-7; TRBD2 matches at 12 bases. Per the germline V gene, CDR1 is SGHVS and CDR2 is FNYEAQ. The V gene end was trimmed by 6 bases and the J gene end by 3 bases; junction bases not matched to a gene: 12. CDR3 length: 17 amino acids. This chain's CDR3 is CASSVGTSGCKFYEQYF. The CDR3 nucleotides are TGTGCCAGCAGTGTAGGGACTAGCGGGTGCAAATTCTACGAGCAGTACTTC.

The genes are TRBV18 and TRBJ2-1; 12 bases map to TRBD2. CDR1 is KGHSH and CDR2 is LQKENI in the germline V gene. The CDR3 spans 18 residues. The ends lost 3 bases at V and 1 base at J; junction bases unmatched: 7. The CDR3 nucleotides read TGTGCCAGCTCACCTTCTAGCGGGAGGGCCAGGTCCTACAATGAGCAGTTCTTC. Translation: CASSPSSGRARSYNEQFF.

J is TRBJ2-7 and V is TRBV6-6; TRBD2 matches 7 bases. V trimming: 6 bases; J trimming: 1 base; junction bases outside the gene matches: 6. Germline V gives CDR1 MNHNY, CDR2 SVGAGI (reference sequence). The CDR3 is 14 residues long. CDR3 region: CASRPSGLSYEQYF. The CDR3 nucleotides read TGTGCCAGCAGACCTAGCGGTCTATCCTACGAGCAGTACTTC.

The chain links TRBV16 to TRBJ1-5; perhaps TRBD1 as D (6 bases). V was shortened by 5 bases and J by 1 base, with 12 bases between the two germline ends. Germline CDR1 reads KGHSY; CDR2 reads FQNENV. The CDR3 is made up of 15 amino acids. The CDR3 sequence is CASSKPGVSNQPQHF. In nucleotides, the CDR3 is TGTGCCAGCAGCAAACCAGGGGTAAGCAATCAGCCCCAGCATTTT. Variable domain in full (rest from reference TRBV16 and TRBJ1-5): GEEVAQTPKHLVRGEGQKAKLYCAPIKGHSYVFWYQQVLKNEFKFLISFQNENVFDETGMPKERFSAKCLPNSPCSLEIQATKLEDSAVYFCASSKPGVSNQPQHFGDGTRLSIL.

V and J are TRBV5-1 and TRBJ2-7; D call uncertain. Germline-derived CDR1 and CDR2 are SGHRS and YFSETQ. There are 14 residues in the CDR3. With 2 bases removed from V and 2 bases from J, the gap between germline ends came to 11 bases. In DNA form, the CDR3 reads TGCGCCAGCAGCTTAGACTCCGTTCCCTACGAGCAGTACTTC. Translating it yields CASSLDSVPYEQYF.

V is TRBV30 and J is TRBJ1-6; D possibly corresponds to TRBD1 (6 bases). Germline CDR1 GTSNPN, CDR2 SVGIG (reference sequence). The CDR3 loop spans 14 amino acids. Trimming took off 5 bases at V and 6 bases at J, with 14 bases between the two ends. The CDR3, as DNA: TGTGCCTGGGCCGGACAGTTACCTAATTCACCCCTCCACTTT. The encoded protein is CAWAGQLPNSPLHF.

The chain uses TRBV7-9 and TRBJ2-7; D is uncertain. The CDR3 covers 14 residues. V was pared by 1 base and J by 3 bases, with 10 bases between. Germline CDR1 is SEHNR and CDR2 is FQNEAQ (reference sequence). CDR3 coding DNA: TGTGCCAGCAGCTTAGGAGGAAGCCTCTACGAGCAGTACTTC. Translated: CASSLGGSLYEQYF.

The J gene is TRBJ2-4, the V gene TRBV4-1; 10 bases fit TRBD2. J was trimmed by 8 bases and V by 0 bases; bases with no gene match: 13. Germline V gene lookup returns CDR1 MGHRA and CDR2 YSYEKL. The CDR3 runs to 18 residues. The chain's CDR3 is CASSQDRASGSGGDIQYF. The CDR3 DNA reads as TGCGCCAGCAGCCAAGACCGGGCTAGCGGGAGCGGTGGGGACATTCAGTACTTC.

The chain couples TRBV28 to TRBJ2-1, with D possibly TRBD1 on 6 matching bases. This CDR3 has 15 residues. The ends were cut back, 7 bases at V and 5 bases at J, with 18 bases in the middle. Per the germline V gene, CDR1 is MDHEN and CDR2 is SYDVKM. The CDR3 DNA reads TGTGCCAGCACCCAAAGGGGTCAGGGGAACAATGAGCAGTTCTTC. Its translation is CASTQRGQGNNEQFF.

The rearrangement joins TRBV19 to TRBJ1-4, with a possible D match to TRBD1 (6 bases). This CDR3 has 15 residues. The V end was cut by 5 bases, the J end by 3 bases, with 13 bases between. Per the germline V gene, CDR1 is LNHDA and CDR2 is SQIVND (reference sequence). In nucleotides, the CDR3 is TGTGCCAGTAGTCCAGGGGACGGATCTAATGAAAAACTGTTTTTT. Translation gives CASSPGDGSNEKLFF.

The chain links TRBV27 to TRBJ2-1; TRBD1 matches at 10 bases. Trimming took 4 bases from V and 7 from J; bases not matched to a gene: 7. Looked up from germline, CDR1 is MNHEY and CDR2 is SMNVEV (reference sequence). The CDR3 has 15 residues. The CDR3 reads CASSSRQGARNEQFF. The CDR3 DNA is TGTGCCAGCAGTTCCCGACAGGGGGCGCGTAATGAGCAGTTCTTC.

This sequence joins TRBV28 and TRBJ2-5, with D perhaps TRBD2 (6 bases). There are 14 residues in the CDR3. The V gene lost 8 bases and the J gene lost 2 bases, with 15 bases spanning the gap. Germline V gives CDR1 MDHEN, CDR2 SYDVKM. The CDR3 nucleotides are TGTGCCAGCGGTCTCTACGGGAGACAAGAGACCCAGTACTTC. This translates into CASGLYGRQETQYF.

This clone was counted a few times. V gene TRBV11-3 combines with J gene TRBJ2-7; a weak D match, TRBD1 (5 bases). Germline lookup yields CDR1 SGHNT and CDR2 YENEEA. The V end was cut by 5 bases, the J end by 0 bases, with 17 bases between. The CDR3 is 16 amino acids. CDR3 protein: CASSPRQNPYSYEQYF. In DNA form, the CDR3 reads TGTGCCAGCAGCCCCCGACAGAACCCTTACTCCTACGAGCAGTACTTC.

J is TRBJ2-5 and V is TRBV7-8; D uncertain. The CDR3 covers 13 residues. Deletions cut 5 bases from V and 3 bases from J, with 10 bases between. Germline lookup yields CDR1 SGHVS and CDR2 FQNEAQ. The CDR3, as DNA: TGTGCCAGCAGCCGCACCCAAAAAGAGACCCAGTACTTC. It codes for CASSRTQKETQYF.

V usage is TRBV2 and J usage is TRBJ2-7; 7 bases map to TRBD2. CDR3 length equals 13 residues. J was trimmed by 4 bases and V by 2 bases; bases with no gene match: 2. Germline V lookup: CDR1 SNHLY, CDR2 FYNNEI. The CDR3 sequence is CASSESGGYEQYF. In DNA, the CDR3 is TGTGCCAGCAGTGAATCCGGGGGGTACGAGCAGTACTTC. Filled out from reference TRBV2 and TRBJ2-7, the complete variable domain reads EPEVTQTPSHQVTQMGQEVILRCVPISNHLYFYWYRQILGQKVEFLVSFYNNEISEKSEIFDDQFSVERPDGSNFTLKIRSTKLEDSAMYFCASSESGGYEQYFGPGTRLTVT.

The chain recombines TRBV27 with TRBJ1-5, with no clear D. In germline, CDR1 is MNHEY, CDR2 SMNVEV (reference sequence). V was pared by 5 bases and J by 1 base, with 15 bases between. This CDR3 has 16 amino acids. In nucleotides, the CDR3 is TGTGCCAGCAGTCTCGGGCTGGGCCAGAGCAATCAGCCCCAGCATTTT. It codes for CASSLGLGQSNQPQHF.

The chain uses TRBV29-1 and TRBJ2-7, with 9 bases matching TRBD2. The V gene's germline CDR1 is SQVTM and CDR2 ANQGSEA. J lost 0 bases, V lost 6 bases, and 6 bases had no gene match. The CDR3 runs 14 residues. The CDR3 nucleotides read TGCAGCGTGGCTAGACTAGCGGACTCCTACGAGCAGTACTTC. Encoded protein: CSVARLADSYEQYF.

The genes are TRBV28 and TRBJ1-1, with D possibly matching TRBD1 (5 bases). The V end was cut by 7 bases, the J end by 5 bases, with 14 bases between. CDR3 length: 13 residues. Germline loops: CDR1 MDHEN, CDR2 SYDVKM. This CDR3 reads CASNRLVRTEAFF. As DNA, the CDR3 is TGTGCCAGCAACAGGTTGGTACGGACTGAAGCTTTCTTT.

The rearrangement uses TRBV28 and TRBJ2-7; 11 bases are a match to TRBD1. The CDR3 spans 15 residues. Trimming took 5 bases from V and 1 from J; bases not matched to a gene: 4. CDR1 and CDR2 (germline): MDHEN, SYDVKM. The CDR3 region has the DNA TGTGCCAGCAGTCTCCGGGACAGGGGGTCCTACGAGCAGTACTTC. Protein sequence: CASSLRDRGSYEQYF.

This clone was recorded a few times. The J gene is TRBJ2-4, the V gene TRBV30; D remains unclear. Trimming pared 2 bases from V and 1 base from J, leaving 15 bases between. This CDR3 contains 16 residues. Germline V gene data show CDR1 as GTSNPN and CDR2 as SVGIG (reference sequence). DNA for the CDR3: TGTGCCTGGAGTACCTCGGTCCTTCGGGCCAAAAACATTCAGTACTTC. Residues: CAWSTSVLRAKNIQYF. Using reference TRBV30 and TRBJ2-4 for the parts outside the CDR3, the full variable domain is SQTIHQWPATLVQPVGSPLSLECTVEGTSNPNLYWYRQAAGRGLQLLFYSVGIGQISSEVPQNLSASRPQDRQFILSSKKLLLSDSGFYLCAWSTSVLRAKNIQYFGAGTRLSVL.

The chain recombines TRBV30 with TRBJ1-3, with no clear D. Germline V lookup: CDR1 GTSNPN, CDR2 SVGIG (reference sequence). The CDR3 has 17 residues. Trimming pared 4 bases from V and 0 bases from J, leaving 19 bases between. The CDR3 loop reads CAWTPYTAYSSGNTIYF. In nucleotides, the CDR3 is TGTGCCTGGACCCCGTACACAGCATACTCCTCTGGAAACACCATATATTTT.

The gene calls are TRBV4-1 and TRBJ1-4; 10 bases are a match to TRBD1. Trimming at V came to 3 bases and at J to 6 bases, leaving 7 bases not matched to a gene. CDR1 is MGHRA, CDR2 YSYEKL, per germline. This CDR3 has 16 residues. CDR3 amino acids: CASSQTGDRGDEKLFF. The CDR3 DNA reads TGCGCCAGCAGCCAGACGGGGGACAGGGGAGATGAAAAACTGTTTTTT.

The chain employs TRBV4-1 and TRBJ2-3; 11 bases line up with TRBD2. The CDR3 is 19 residues long. Germline V gene sequence: CDR1 MGHRA, CDR2 YSYEKL. Unmatched junction bases numbered 13, after V lost 5 bases and J lost 0 bases. The CDR3 protein is CASSATTSGKGGSTDTQYF. CDR3 DNA sequence: TGCGCCAGCAGCGCCACGACTAGCGGGAAAGGTGGGAGCACAGATACGCAGTATTTT.

The chain employs TRBV5-1 and TRBJ1-4; D not resolved. V dropped 4 bases and J dropped 0 bases, with 10 bases sitting between them. Germline V gene lookup returns CDR1 SGHRS and CDR2 YFSETQ. The CDR3 is 15 residues long. CDR3 DNA sequence: TGCGCCAGCAGCCCCGAGACGGCAACTAATGAAAAACTGTTTTTT. It translates to CASSPETATNEKLFF.